A single sample is the source of the 22 T cell receptor beta chains below, sequenced in a study of CD4 and CD8 cells across lung adenocarcinoma regions (dated by TCRdb to 2016 to 2019). Library construction relied on PCR. These reads were obtained on a HiSeq X Ten. The public sequencing data were trimmed at Q25 with fastp and processed into clonotypes with MiXCR by TCRdb, which kept only in-frame beta chains. Identical CDR3 protein sequences are pooled into one entry, listed with their most common genes and DNA. The sample table records fewer than 11,000 distinct CDR3 sequences; approximately 46% of these occur just once. Around 35% of the sample is taken by the ten largest. The specimen was CD8+ T cells from the margin of a lung tumor. The cell subset or site label, read with the paper, signifies: tumor margin region. The source is a male donor with lung adenocarcinoma. The CD4 and CD8 labels of this study may be unreliable.

This clonotype was found a few times. The chain carries TRBV6-1 and TRBJ2-7, with unresolved D. CDR1 MNHNS and CDR2 SASEGT come from the germline V gene. This CDR3 has 15 residues. The V gene lost 7 bases and the J gene lost 2 bases, with 18 bases spanning the gap. The chain's CDR3 is CASIQDGYPTYEQYF. Here the CDR3 DNA reads TGTGCCAGCATCCAAGACGGATACCCTACCTACGAGCAGTACTTC.

This chain connects TRBV6-1 to TRBJ2-3; D is tentatively TRBD1 or TRBD2 (5 bases each). The length of the CDR3 is 13 residues. V was clipped by 11 bases and J by 11 bases, with 23 bases between them. Germline V CDR1 and CDR2: MNHNS, SASEGT. CDR3 in amino acids: CARQGVSTGEQYF. As DNA, the CDR3 is TGTGCCCGCCAGGGAGTGAGCACAGGTGAGCAGTATTTT.

On this clonotype itself: A read error may produce the germline difference seen at one junction end. The chain links TRBV10-1 to TRBJ2-1; D gene ambiguous. This CDR3 has 11 residues. The germline CDR1 and CDR2 sequences are WNHNN and SYGVQD (reference sequence). In nucleotides, the CDR3 is TGCGCCAGCAGTAGCTACAAGGAGCAGTTTTTC. It specifies CASSSYKEQFF.

The V gene is TRBV29-1, the J gene TRBJ2-1, with 10 bases identical to TRBD2. The CDR3 totals 12 residues. Trimming cost V 6 bases and J 10 bases; bases outside gene matches: 6. Germline V gene sequence: CDR1 SQVTM, CDR2 ANQGSEA. CDR3 in DNA: TGCAGCGTACTAGCGGGACTGGGAGAGCAGTTCTTC. It is translated as CSVLAGLGEQFF.

The CDR3 DNA is TGTGCCAGCAGTTACGGCAGTACTGAAGCTTTCTTT. This sequence encodes CASSYGSTEAFF. The chain combines TRBV6-5 with TRBJ1-1; D uncertain. The CDR3 loop spans 12 amino acids. V dropped 2 bases and J dropped 5 bases, with 6 bases sitting between them. Germline V gives CDR1 MNHEY, CDR2 SVGAGI.

This clonotype was recorded only once. The rearrangement links TRBV6-5 to TRBJ2-2; D may correspond to TRBD1 or TRBD2 (7 bases each). TRBJ2-3 matches the DNA end more closely, so the J call is doubtful. Germline CDR1 MNHEY, CDR2 SVGAGI. This CDR3 spans 17 amino acids. CDR3: CASSWGGGPEGTGEQYF. The CDR3 DNA follows: TGTGCCAGCAGTTGGGGGGGAGGGCCCGAGGGCACAGGGGAGCAGTATTTT.

V gene TRBV12-3 or TRBV12-4 combines with J gene TRBJ2-4, with 7 bases fitting TRBD2. The CDR3 contains 13 residues. J was trimmed by 12 bases and V by 3 bases; bases with no gene match: 8. CDR3 DNA sequence: TGTGCCAGCAGTTTTGGGACTAACGGGACTCAGTACTTC. Amino acids: CASSFGTNGTQYF.

A remark on this clonotype: A read error may produce the germline difference seen at one junction end. The chain has TRBV6-2 or TRBV6-3 and TRBJ2-3; 7 bases agree with TRBD2. The CDR3 totals 18 residues. From germline, CDR1 is MNHEY and CDR2 SVGEGT. The chain's CDR3 is CASSYCALGRENKDTQYF. The CDR3 nucleotides are TGTGCCAGCAGTTACTGCGCATTGGGGCGGGAGAACAAAGACACGCAGTATTTC.

Within the sample, this clonotype is medium-sized. The rearrangement joins TRBV10-3 to TRBJ2-3; 12 nucleotides line up with TRBD2. V lost 9 bases, J lost 4 bases, and 5 bases stayed unmatched. The CDR3 runs 14 residues. CDR1 is ENHRY, CDR2 SYGVKD, per germline. For the CDR3, the DNA is TGTGCCATTTCTAGCGGGGGGGAGCCAGATACGCAGTATTTT. Amino acid sequence: CAISSGGEPDTQYF.

This clonotype is medium-sized. J is TRBJ2-5 and V is TRBV6-5; the D is unclear. CDR1 and CDR2 (germline): MNHEY, SVGAGI. CDR3 size: 12 residues. The V gene lost 0 bases and the J gene lost 4 bases, with 3 bases spanning the gap. In nucleotides, the CDR3 is TGTGCCAGCAGTTACTCCCGAGAGACCCAGTACTTC. It specifies CASSYSRETQYF.

This clonotype was counted only a few times. The chain recombines TRBV12-5 with TRBJ2-3; a weak D match, TRBD1 (6 bases). There are 15 residues in the CDR3. Germline CDR1 is LGHNT and CDR2 is FRNRAP. The V gene lost 2 bases and the J gene lost 6 bases, with 15 bases spanning the gap. The CDR3 sequence is CASGLFGGRFDTQYF. The DNA for the CDR3 is TGTGCTAGTGGTTTGTTTGGGGGCCGGTTCGATACGCAGTATTTT.

This clonotype is categorized as medium-sized. The chain has TRBV6-1 and TRBJ2-7; weak D call: TRBD1 (6 bases). V lost 6 bases and J lost 0, with 9 bases in between. This CDR3 has 13 amino acids. The V gene's germline CDR1 is MNHNS and CDR2 SASEGT. CDR3: CASSSGHSYEQYF. The CDR3 DNA reads as TGTGCCAGCAGCTCGGGACACTCCTACGAGCAGTACTTC.

The V and J genes are TRBV7-6 and TRBJ1-6, with 9 bases matching TRBD1. J was trimmed by 10 bases and V by 5 bases; bases with no gene match: 6. The CDR3 runs to 14 residues. CDR1 and CDR2 from the germline V gene are SGHVS and FNYEAQ. The CDR3 region is CASSQPGQGSPLHF. DNA of the CDR3: TGTGCCAGCAGCCAACCGGGACAGGGATCACCCCTCCACTTT.

This clonotype is categorized as medium-sized. This chain joins TRBV7-2 and TRBJ2-2; possibly TRBD2 for D (5 bases). V gave up 2 bases and J gave up 1 base, with 11 bases separating them. Germline CDR1 is SGHTA and CDR2 is FQGNSA. This CDR3 is 16 amino acids long. This CDR3 is CASSLMRLKNTGELFF. The CDR3 region has the DNA TGTGCCAGCAGCTTAATGAGACTAAAGAACACCGGGGAGCTGTTTTTT.

Relative to its sample, this clonotype is medium-sized. The rearrangement links TRBV28 to TRBJ2-5, with TRBD2 identical over 10 bases. The CDR3 consists of 17 residues. Germline assignment: CDR1 MDHEN and CDR2 SYDVKM. Trimming removed 1 base from V and 4 bases from J; junction bases left unmatched: 9. CDR3 nucleotides: TGTGCCAGCAGTTTATATAGGTCTAGCGGGGGTCGAGAGACCCAGTACTTC. Protein product: CASSLYRSSGGRETQYF.

By share, this clonotype counts as medium-sized. The rearrangement joins TRBV6-1 to TRBJ2-3, with 9 bases fitting TRBD1. The germline V gene encodes CDR1 MNHNS and CDR2 SASEGT. V dropped 7 bases and J dropped 4; count of bases not matched to a gene: 9. There are 15 residues in the CDR3. CDR3 bases: TGTGCCAGCACCCTGGGACAGGGCTCGGCAGATACGCAGTATTTT. Its translation is CASTLGQGSADTQYF.

In its sample, this clonotype is medium-sized. This chain uses TRBV11-2 with TRBJ2-1; D gene ambiguous. Trimming took 5 bases from V and 0 from J, leaving 11 bases between them. This CDR3 region has 15 residues. CDR1 is SGHAT and CDR2 is FQNNGV in the germline V gene. CDR3 nucleotides: TGTGCCAGCAGCCGTGACCGGAGCTCCTACAATGAGCAGTTCTTC. Amino acid sequence: CASSRDRSSYNEQFF.

J is TRBJ1-4 and V is TRBV4-1; D is uncertain. The CDR3 has 14 amino acids. CDR1 MGHRA and CDR2 YSYEKL come from the germline V gene. V was pared by 2 bases and J by 4 bases, with 8 bases between. DNA for the CDR3: TGCGCCAGCAGCCAAATTGAGAGTAATGAAAAACTGTTTTTT. It specifies CASSQIESNEKLFF.

Remarks on this clonotype: This may be a read error, as it is one base from a much larger clone. The V call is TRBV4-2, the J call TRBJ2-5, with D unresolved. V dropped 1 base and J dropped 11 bases, with 11 bases sitting between them. Germline CDR1 is LGHNA and CDR2 is YNFKEQ. CDR3 size: 12 residues. As DNA, the CDR3 is TGTGCCAGCAGCCAAGGCAACAATGAGCAGTACTTC. Encoded protein: CASSQGNNEQYF.

The chain couples TRBV7-8 to TRBJ1-2; D is undetermined. Looked up from germline, CDR1 is SGHVS and CDR2 is FQNEAQ. The CDR3 has 12 amino acids. V lost 3 bases and J 8 bases, leaving 10 bases between the germline ends. CDR3 nucleotides: TGTGCCAGCAGCTTGGAGGCACGGGGCTACACCTTC. It specifies CASSLEARGYTF.

This clonotype was detected once. The V gene is TRBV12-3 or TRBV12-4, the J gene TRBJ2-3, with 11 bases matching TRBD2. The DNA matches TRBJ2-2 better at its end, which makes the J call doubtful. This CDR3 has 15 amino acids. The CDR3: CARSVLAGGTDELFF. The DNA for the CDR3 is TGTGCCCGGAGCGTCCTAGCGGGAGGCACAGATGAGCTGTTTTTT.

This clonotype was seen at least ten times. A junction boundary mismatches the germline segment, possibly from a read error. The CDR3 sequence is CASSDQGADTQYF. CDR3 DNA sequence: TGTGCTAGCAGCGACCAGGGGGCAGATACGCAGTATTTT. V is TRBV7-7 and J is TRBJ2-3, with 7 bases lining up with TRBD1. Germline V gene sequence: CDR1 SSHAT, CDR2 FNYEAQ (reference sequence). This CDR3 region has 13 residues.